One and the same sample provided the 2 T cell receptor beta chains below, sequenced in a study of T cells in Graves' hyperthyroidism and ophthalmopathy. Amplification of TCR beta CDR3 regions was performed using RNA transcripts as template. With the HTBI primer set, the TCR CDR3 went through a first round of RT-PCR. Via MiXCR, TCRdb re-called the multiplex PCR reads, giving one row per CDR3 protein. This sample has roughly 570,000 distinct CDR3 sequences, with around 46% found just once. Sequenced: peripheral blood or thyroid tissue (not recorded which). The receptor set was obtained from an adult woman with Graves' disease, either hyperthyroidism or ophthalmopathy (not recorded which).

This clonotype is a singleton in its sample. The chain employs TRBV20-1 and TRBJ1-2, with D possibly matching TRBD1 (5 bases). In germline, CDR1 is DFQATT, CDR2 SNEGSKA (reference sequence). The CDR3 has 13 residues. Trimming took off 5 bases at V and 8 bases at J, with 18 bases between the two ends. For the CDR3, the DNA is TGCAGTGCTTTAGCGGGAGGGAGGGACGGCTACACCTTC. Protein: CSALAGGRDGYTF.

V usage is TRBV15 and J usage is TRBJ1-1; no definite D call. CDR1 is LNHNV, CDR2 YYDKDF, per germline (reference sequence). Between the trimmed V and J ends, which lost 0 bases and 1 base, there was a span of 9 bases. The CDR3 totals 15 residues. The CDR3 sequence: CATSRDEAGNTEAFF. As DNA, the CDR3 is TGTGCCACCAGCAGAGATGAGGCCGGGAACACTGAAGCTTTCTTT.